The clone carrying this T cell receptor (beta chain) was detected only once. Produced via immunoSEQ multiplex PCR; TCRdb's table is partial and in-frame only. The repertoire holds some 1 million clones, around 74% seen once, with less than 1.5% in the top ten. This sample was included in a study of shared clonotypes between healthy human individuals. CDR1 and CDR2 (germline): ENHRY, SYGVKD. CDR3 size: 13 residues. The V end lost 3 bases, the J end lost 2 bases, and 7 bases lay between the germline ends. The receptor was derived from a man aged 18 to 35 in good health. V and J are TRBV10-3 and TRBJ2-5; D remains unclear. Sequencing was carried out using memory CD4+ T cells sorted from blood. As to subset: CD45RA-negative fraction. In DNA, the CDR3 is TGTGCCATCAGTGATGGGAAACAAGAGACCCAGTACTTC. Translation gives CAISDGKQETQYF.